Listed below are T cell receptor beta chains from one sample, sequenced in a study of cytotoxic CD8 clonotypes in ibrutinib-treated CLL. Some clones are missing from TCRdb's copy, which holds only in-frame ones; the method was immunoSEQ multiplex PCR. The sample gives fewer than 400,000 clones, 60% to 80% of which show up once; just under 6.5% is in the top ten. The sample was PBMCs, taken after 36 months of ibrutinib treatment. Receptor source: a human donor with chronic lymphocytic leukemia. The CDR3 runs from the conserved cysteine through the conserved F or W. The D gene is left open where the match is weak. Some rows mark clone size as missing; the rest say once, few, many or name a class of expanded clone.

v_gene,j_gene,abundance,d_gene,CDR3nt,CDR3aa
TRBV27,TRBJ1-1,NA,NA,TGTGCCAGCAGGCCGGGGGCAATGAACACTGAAGCTTTCTTT,CASRPGAMNTEAFF
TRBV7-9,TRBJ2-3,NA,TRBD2,TGTGCCAGCAGCTATCGACTAGCCGGCACAGATACGCAGTATTTT,CASSYRLAGTDTQYF
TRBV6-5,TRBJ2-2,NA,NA,TGTGCCAGCAAAGAAACCGGGGAGCTGTTTTTT,CASKETGELFF
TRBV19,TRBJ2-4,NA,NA,TGTGCCAGTAGTACAGGGTTGGGAGAGGACATTCAGTACTTC,CASSTGLGEDIQYF
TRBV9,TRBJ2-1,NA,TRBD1,TGTGCCAGCAGCGTAGCCCGGGACAGTTTATCCCATGAGCAGTTCTTC,CASSVARDSLSHEQFF
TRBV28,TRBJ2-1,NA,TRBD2,TGTGCCAGCACCCCCGGGGGGGTTCGTAGGAATGAGCAGTTCTTC,CASTPGGVRRNEQFF
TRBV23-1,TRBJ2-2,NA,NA,TGCGCCAGCAGTCATTACCGGGACAACCATCCGAACACCGGGGAGCTGTTTTTT,CASSHYRDNHPNTGELFF
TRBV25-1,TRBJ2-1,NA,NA,TGTGCCAGCAGTGAAGGATTGGGTTCGGATGAGCAGTTCTTC,CASSEGLGSDEQFF
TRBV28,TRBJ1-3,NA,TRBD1,TGTGCCAGCAGTCCAACCACGCTCCGACCGGGACAGGGAGATCACTCTGGAAACACCATATATTTT,CASSPTTLRPGQGDHSGNTIYF
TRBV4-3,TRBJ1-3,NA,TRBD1,TGCGCCAGCAGCCAGAACCTTGGGACAGGGAGCTCTGGAAACACCATATATTTT,CASSQNLGTGSSGNTIYF
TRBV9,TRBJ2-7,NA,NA,TGTGCCAGCAGCGGGCCAGATACATCCTACGAGCAGTACTTC,CASSGPDTSYEQYF
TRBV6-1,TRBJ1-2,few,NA,TGTGCCACCTCAAGGACCACACGGGACTATGGCTACACCTTC,CATSRTTRDYGYTF
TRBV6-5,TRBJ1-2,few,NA,TGTGCCAGCAGTTCCCCCGCCCGGGGCTATGGCTACACCTTC,CASSSPARGYGYTF
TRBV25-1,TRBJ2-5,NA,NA,TGTGCCAGCAGTGAACCCCCTCCGGAGACCCAGTACTTC,CASSEPPPETQYF
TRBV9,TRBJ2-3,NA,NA,TGTGCCAGCAGCCCCTCGTTGGCGGGATGGACAGATACGCAGTATTTT,CASSPSLAGWTDTQYF
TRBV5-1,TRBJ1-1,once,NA,TGCGCCAGCAGCTCGGGGCAGGGTTGGACTGAAGCTTTCTTT,CASSSGQGWTEAFF
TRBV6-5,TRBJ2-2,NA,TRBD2,TGTGCCAGCAGTTACCCTGGACTAGCGGGGACCGGGGAGCTGTTTTTT,CASSYPGLAGTGELFF
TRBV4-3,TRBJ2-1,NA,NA,TGCGCCAGCAGCCCCTCTATGCTCTACAATGAGCAGTTCTTC,CASSPSMLYNEQFF
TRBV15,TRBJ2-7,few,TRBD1,TGTGCCACCAGCAGAGTCCCCAGGGGGAACTACGAGCAGTACTTC,CATSRVPRGNYEQYF
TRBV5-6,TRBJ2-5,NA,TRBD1,TGTGCCAGCAGCTTGCTGGACAGGGGGCCTGAGACCCAGTACTTC,CASSLLDRGPETQYF
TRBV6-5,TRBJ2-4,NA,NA,TGTGCCAGCAATTCTGGGAACATTCAGTACTTC,CASNSGNIQYF
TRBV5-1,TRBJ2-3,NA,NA,TGCGCCAGCAGCGAAGGGAGCACAGATACGCAGTATTTT,CASSEGSTDTQYF
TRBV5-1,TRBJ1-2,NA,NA,TGCGCCAGCAGCTTGGCGGGCTTCAACTATGGCTACACCTTC,CASSLAGFNYGYTF
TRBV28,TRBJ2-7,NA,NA,TGTGCCAGCAGTTTATCCAGGGACCCGACCCTGTACGAGCAGTACTTC,CASSLSRDPTLYEQYF
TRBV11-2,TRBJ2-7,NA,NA,TGTGCCAGCAGCATTCGAACACAGGGACTCGAGCAGTACTTC,CASSIRTQGLEQYF
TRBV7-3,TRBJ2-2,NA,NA,TGTGCCAGCAGGGGGAAAGGGAGGCTGAACACCGGGGAGCTGTTTTTT,CASRGKGRLNTGELFF
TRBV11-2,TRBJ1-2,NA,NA,TGTGCCAGCAGCTTAGGAGGGGCCAGCTATGGCTACACCTTC,CASSLGGASYGYTF
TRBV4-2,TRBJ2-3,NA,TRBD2,TGTGCCAGCAGCCTTGCGGGGGGCACAGATACGCAGTATTTT,CASSLAGGTDTQYF
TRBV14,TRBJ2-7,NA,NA,TGTGCCAGCAGCCTGGACTCCCTTGTCTTAGGCTACGAGCAGTACTTC,CASSLDSLVLGYEQYF
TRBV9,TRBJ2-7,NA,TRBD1,TGTGCCAGCAGCCCCGGGACAGGGTTCTACGAGCAGTACTTC,CASSPGTGFYEQYF
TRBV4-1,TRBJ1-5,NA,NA,TGCGCCAGCAGCCAACCTAGGGGGGGTGGGCGCAATCAGCCCCAGCATTTT,CASSQPRGGGRNQPQHF
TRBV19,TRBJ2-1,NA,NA,TGTGCCAGTAGCGGGGGCCTTAGGAATGAGCAGTTCTTC,CASSGGLRNEQFF